This TCR beta chain was recovered during a study of vaccination effects on CD4 cells after COVID-19. On the study more broadly: Every participant took two doses of the BNT162b2 or mRNA-1273 vaccine. The study, taken as a whole, reports: Researchers report that only 1 of 255 vaccine-induced clones in healthy vaccinees cross-reacted with common cold coronaviruses. Relatively few convalescent patients took part in the study, which had no early post-infection timepoints.

This table comes from immunoSEQ multiplex PCR, and its TCRdb copy is limited to in-frame clones, with some not included. The sample has about 73,000 clones, 65% to 80% seen once; the top ten hold about 3.2%. The CDR3 spans 14 residues. Looked up from germline, CDR1 is SGHDN and CDR2 is FVKESK. Trimming stripped 0 bases from V and 2 bases from J, with 7 bases between. Expansion of antigen-specific CD4+ T cells with viral peptide pools was carried out by the ViraFEST assay before sequencing. Between days 9 and 10 of culture, CD4+ T cells were separated out. The healthy vaccine recipients, who had no prior SARS-CoV-2 infection, showed negative nucleocapsid antibodies. Cultures received IL-2 medium that replaced half the medium on days 3 and 7. About this clone: Antigen specificity is unknown.

The V gene is TRBV14, the J gene TRBJ1-1; D ambiguous. The origin of this receptor is a human donor who received a COVID-19 vaccine. This specimen was CD4+ T cells from PBMCs cultured with HCoV-NL63 spike peptides, taken before COVID-19 vaccination. The CDR3 region is CASSQEVANTEAFF. In DNA form, the CDR3 reads TGTGCCAGCAGCCAAGAAGTGGCTAACACTGAAGCTTTCTTT.